The entry below describes one TCR beta chain. The antigen is unknown. The record originates from a study of regulatory T cells in long-lasting Graves disease. Background on the study: Positivity for TSH receptor antibodies plus over 5 years of antithyroid drugs meant persistent Graves' disease.

The CDR3 contains 15 residues. V was shortened by 6 bases and J by 2 bases, with 15 bases between the two germline ends. The time point here: persistent/refractory GD, antithyroid drugs over 5 years with positive TRAb. Isolated PBMC RNA provided the starting material for the TCR library. Recruitment took place at an endocrinology department in Xi'an, China. General study points: It is possible that accuracy was reduced by the small size of the sample. Repertoires from persistent disease leaned toward TRBV28, TRBJ1-2 and TRBJ2-5.

Assembly of TCR beta libraries relied on iRepertoire HTBI primers together with Arm-PCR of CDR3 regions. TCRdb passed the multiplex PCR reads through MiXCR, listing each CDR3 protein once. This table holds some 430,000 distinct CDR3 sequences, approximately 21% found once. The sample here was peripheral blood mononuclear cells (PBMCs), taken when the disease was refractory, from a patient treated with antithyroid drugs. This chain joins TRBV12-3 or TRBV12-4 and TRBJ2-3; TRBD2 might be the D (7 bases). This TCR was recovered from a female donor with Graves disease. The CDR3 loop reads CASRGGGLNTDTQYF. The CDR3 nucleotides read TGTGCCAGCAGGGGAGGGGGGTTGAACACAGATACGCAGTATTTT.